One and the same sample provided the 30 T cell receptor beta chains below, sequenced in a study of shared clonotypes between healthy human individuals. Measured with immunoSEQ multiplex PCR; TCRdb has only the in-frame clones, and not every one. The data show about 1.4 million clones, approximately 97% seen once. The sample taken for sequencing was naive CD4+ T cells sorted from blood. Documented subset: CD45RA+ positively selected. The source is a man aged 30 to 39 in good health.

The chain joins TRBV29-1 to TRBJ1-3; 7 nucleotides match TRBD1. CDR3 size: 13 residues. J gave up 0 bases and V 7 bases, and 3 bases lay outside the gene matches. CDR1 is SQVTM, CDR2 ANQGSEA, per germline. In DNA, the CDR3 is TGCAGCGCCACAGGGGTCTCTGGAAACACCATATATTTT. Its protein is CSATGVSGNTIYF.

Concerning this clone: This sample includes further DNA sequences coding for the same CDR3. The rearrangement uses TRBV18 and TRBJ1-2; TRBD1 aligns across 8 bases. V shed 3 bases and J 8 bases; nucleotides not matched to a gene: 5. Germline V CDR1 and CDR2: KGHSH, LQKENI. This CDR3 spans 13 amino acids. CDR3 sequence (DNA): TGTGCCAGCTCACCCCCAGGGGGCTTGGGCTACACCTTC. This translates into CASSPPGGLGYTF.

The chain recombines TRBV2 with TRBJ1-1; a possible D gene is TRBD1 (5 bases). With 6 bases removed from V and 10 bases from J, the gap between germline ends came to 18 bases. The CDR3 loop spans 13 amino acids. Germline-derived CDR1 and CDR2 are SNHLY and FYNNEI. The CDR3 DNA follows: TGTGCCAGCAGCTTAAGGGGCACCACGGGAGCTTTCTTT. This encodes CASSLRGTTGAFF.

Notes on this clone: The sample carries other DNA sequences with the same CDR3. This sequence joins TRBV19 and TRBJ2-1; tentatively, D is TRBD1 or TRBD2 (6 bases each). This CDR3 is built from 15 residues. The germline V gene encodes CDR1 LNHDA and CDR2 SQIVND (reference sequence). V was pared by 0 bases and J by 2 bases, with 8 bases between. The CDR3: CASSIEGGPYNEQFF. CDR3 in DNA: TGTGCCAGTAGTATAGAAGGGGGGCCCTACAATGAGCAGTTCTTC.

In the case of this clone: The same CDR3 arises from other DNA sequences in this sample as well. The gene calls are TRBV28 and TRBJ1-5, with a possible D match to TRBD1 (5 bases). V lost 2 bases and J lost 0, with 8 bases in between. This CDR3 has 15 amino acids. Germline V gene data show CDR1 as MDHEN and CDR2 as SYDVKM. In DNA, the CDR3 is TGTGCCAGCAGTTTAGGGGGTTATAGCAATCAGCCCCAGCATTTT. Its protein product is CASSLGGYSNQPQHF.

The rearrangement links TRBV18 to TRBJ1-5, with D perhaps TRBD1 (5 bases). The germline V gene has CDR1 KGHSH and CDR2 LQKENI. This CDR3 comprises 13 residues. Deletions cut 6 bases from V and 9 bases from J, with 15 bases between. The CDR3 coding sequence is TGTGCCAGCTCCGACGCAAATGGGGGGCCCCAGCATTTT. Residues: CASSDANGGPQHF.

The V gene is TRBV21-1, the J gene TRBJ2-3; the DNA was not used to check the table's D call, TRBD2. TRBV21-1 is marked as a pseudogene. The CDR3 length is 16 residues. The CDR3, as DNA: TGTGCCAGCAGCAAGCCTAGCGGGCAGAGCACAGATACGCAGTATTTT. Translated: CASSKPSGQSTDTQYF.

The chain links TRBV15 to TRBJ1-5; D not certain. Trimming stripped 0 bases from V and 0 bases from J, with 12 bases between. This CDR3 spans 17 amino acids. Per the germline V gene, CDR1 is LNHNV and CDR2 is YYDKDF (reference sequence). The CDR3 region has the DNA TGTGCCACCAGCAGAGATTTGACACTCCATAGCAATCAGCCCCAGCATTTT. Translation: CATSRDLTLHSNQPQHF.

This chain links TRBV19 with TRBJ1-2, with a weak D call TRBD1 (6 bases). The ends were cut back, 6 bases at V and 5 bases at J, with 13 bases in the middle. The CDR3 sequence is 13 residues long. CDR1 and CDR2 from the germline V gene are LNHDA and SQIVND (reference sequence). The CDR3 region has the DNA TGTGCCAGTAGCGACGGACAGCCTTATGGCTACACCTTC. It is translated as CASSDGQPYGYTF.

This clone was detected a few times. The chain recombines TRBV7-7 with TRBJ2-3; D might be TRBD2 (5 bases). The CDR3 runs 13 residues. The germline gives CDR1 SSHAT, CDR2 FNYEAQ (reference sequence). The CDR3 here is CATQLTGADTQYF. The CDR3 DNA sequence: TGTGCTACCCAGCTTACCGGGGCAGATACGCAGTATTTT.

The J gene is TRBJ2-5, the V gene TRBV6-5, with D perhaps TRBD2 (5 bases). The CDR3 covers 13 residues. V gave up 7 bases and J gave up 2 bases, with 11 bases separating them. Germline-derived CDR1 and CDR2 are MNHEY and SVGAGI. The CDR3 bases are TGTGCCAGCACCCTCCGGGGACAAGAGACCCAGTACTTC. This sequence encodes CASTLRGQETQYF.

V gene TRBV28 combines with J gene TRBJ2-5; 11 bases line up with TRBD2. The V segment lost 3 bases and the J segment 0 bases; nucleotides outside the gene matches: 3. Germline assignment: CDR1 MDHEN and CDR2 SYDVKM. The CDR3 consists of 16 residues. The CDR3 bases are TGTGCCAGCAGTTTGCCGGGACTAGCGGACCAAGAGACCCAGTACTTC. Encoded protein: CASSLPGLADQETQYF.

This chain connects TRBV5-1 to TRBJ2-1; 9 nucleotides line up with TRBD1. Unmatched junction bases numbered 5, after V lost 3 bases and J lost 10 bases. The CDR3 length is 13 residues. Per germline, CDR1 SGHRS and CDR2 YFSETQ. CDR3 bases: TGCGCCAGCAGCTGGGGACAGGGAGGGGAGCAGTTCTTC. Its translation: CASSWGQGGEQFF.

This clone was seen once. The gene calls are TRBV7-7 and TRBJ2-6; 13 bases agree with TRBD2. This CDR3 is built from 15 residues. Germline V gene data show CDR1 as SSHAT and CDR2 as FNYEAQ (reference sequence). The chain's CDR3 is CAAGLAGAGANVLTF. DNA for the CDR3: TGTGCTGCTGGACTAGCGGGAGCTGGGGCCAACGTCCTGACTTTC. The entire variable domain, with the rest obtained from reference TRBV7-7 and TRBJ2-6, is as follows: GAGVSQSPRYKVTKRGQDVTLRCDPISSHATLYWYQQALGQGPEFLTYFNYEAQPDKSGLPSDRFSAERPEGSISTLTIQRTEQRDSAMYRCAAGLAGAGANVLTFGAGSRLTVL.

Written as DNA, the CDR3 is TGCAGCGTCACACTGAAACGCCCTTACGAGCAGTACTTC. Its protein product is CSVTLKRPYEQYF. The chain carries TRBV29-1 and TRBJ2-7; D not certain. CDR3 length equals 13 residues. Germline V gene sequence: CDR1 SQVTM, CDR2 ANQGSEA. V gave up 6 bases and J gave up 4 bases, with 16 bases separating them.

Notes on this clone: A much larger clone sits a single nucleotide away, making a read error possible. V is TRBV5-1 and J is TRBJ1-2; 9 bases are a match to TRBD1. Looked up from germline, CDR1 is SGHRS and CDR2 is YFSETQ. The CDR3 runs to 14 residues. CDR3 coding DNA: TGCGCCGGCAGCGGACAGGGGCTTAACTATGGCTACACCTTC. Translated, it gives CAGSGQGLNYGYTF.

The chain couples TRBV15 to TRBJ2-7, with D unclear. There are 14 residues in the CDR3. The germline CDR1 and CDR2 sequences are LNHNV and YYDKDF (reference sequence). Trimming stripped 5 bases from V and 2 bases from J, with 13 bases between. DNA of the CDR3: TGTGCCACCAGCTACCCGGAGCCTCCCTACGAGCAGTACTTC. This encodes CATSYPEPPYEQYF.

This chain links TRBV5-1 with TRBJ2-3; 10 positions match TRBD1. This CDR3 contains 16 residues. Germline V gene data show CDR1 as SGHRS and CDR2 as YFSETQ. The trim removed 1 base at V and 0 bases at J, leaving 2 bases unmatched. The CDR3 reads CASSLWDRGSTDTQYF. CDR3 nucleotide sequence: TGCGCCAGCAGCTTGTGGGACAGGGGAAGCACAGATACGCAGTATTTT.

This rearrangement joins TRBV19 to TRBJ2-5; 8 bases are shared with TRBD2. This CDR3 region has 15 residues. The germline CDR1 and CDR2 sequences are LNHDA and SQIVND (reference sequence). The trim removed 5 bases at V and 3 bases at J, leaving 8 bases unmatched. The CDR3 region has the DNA TGTGCCAGTAGTCCCCAATCGGGAGGGGAAGAGACCCAGTACTTC. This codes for CASSPQSGGEETQYF.

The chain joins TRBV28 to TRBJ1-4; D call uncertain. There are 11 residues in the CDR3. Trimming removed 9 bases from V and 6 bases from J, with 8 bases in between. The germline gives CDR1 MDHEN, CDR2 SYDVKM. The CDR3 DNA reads TGTGCCAGTGGAGAATATGAAAAACTGTTTTTT. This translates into CASGEYEKLFF.

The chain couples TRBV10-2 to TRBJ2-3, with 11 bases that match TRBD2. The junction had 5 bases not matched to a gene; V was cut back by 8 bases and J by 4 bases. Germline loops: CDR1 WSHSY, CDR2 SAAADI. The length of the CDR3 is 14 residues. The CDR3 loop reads CASSTSGISDTQYF. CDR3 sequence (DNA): TGCGCCAGCTCGACTAGCGGGATTTCAGATACGCAGTATTTT.

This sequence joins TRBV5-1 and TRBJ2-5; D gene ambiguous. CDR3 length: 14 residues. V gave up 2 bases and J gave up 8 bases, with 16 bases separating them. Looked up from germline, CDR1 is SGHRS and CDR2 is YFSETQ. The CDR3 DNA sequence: TGCGCCAGCAGCTTCCGCCAAACCCAGGATACCCAGTACTTC. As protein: CASSFRQTQDTQYF. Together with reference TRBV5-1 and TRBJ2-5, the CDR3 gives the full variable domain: KAGVTQTPRYLIKTRGQQVTLSCSPISGHRSVSWYQQTPGQGLQFLFEYFSETQRNKGNFPGRFSGRQFSNSRSEMNVSTLELGDSALYLCASSFRQTQDTQYFGPGTRLLVL.

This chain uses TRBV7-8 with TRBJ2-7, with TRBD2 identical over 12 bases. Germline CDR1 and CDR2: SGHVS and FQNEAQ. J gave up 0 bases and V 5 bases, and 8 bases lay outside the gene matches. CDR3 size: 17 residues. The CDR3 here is CASSQLAGGGSSYEQYF. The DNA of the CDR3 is TGTGCCAGCAGCCAACTAGCGGGAGGAGGAAGCTCCTACGAGCAGTACTTC.

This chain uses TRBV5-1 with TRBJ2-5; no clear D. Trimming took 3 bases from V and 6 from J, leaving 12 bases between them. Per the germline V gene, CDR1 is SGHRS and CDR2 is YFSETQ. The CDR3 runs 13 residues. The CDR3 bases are TGCGCCAGCAGCTCGGACCCCACTCAGACCCAGTACTTC. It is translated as CASSSDPTQTQYF. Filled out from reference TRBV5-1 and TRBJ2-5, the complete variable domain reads KAGVTQTPRYLIKTRGQQVTLSCSPISGHRSVSWYQQTPGQGLQFLFEYFSETQRNKGNFPGRFSGRQFSNSRSEMNVSTLELGDSALYLCASSSDPTQTQYFGPGTRLLVL.

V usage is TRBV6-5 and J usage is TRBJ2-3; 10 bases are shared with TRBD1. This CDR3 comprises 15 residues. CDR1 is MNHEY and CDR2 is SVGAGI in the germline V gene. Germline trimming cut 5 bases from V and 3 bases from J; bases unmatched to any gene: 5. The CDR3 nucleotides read TGTGCCAGCAGTCCTGGACAGGGGGTAACAGATACGCAGTATTTT. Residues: CASSPGQGVTDTQYF.

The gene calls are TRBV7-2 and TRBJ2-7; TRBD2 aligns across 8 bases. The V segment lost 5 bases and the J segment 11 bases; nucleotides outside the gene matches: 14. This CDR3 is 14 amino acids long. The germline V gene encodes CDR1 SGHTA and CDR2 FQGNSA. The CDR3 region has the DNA TGTGCCAGCAGCGCCCCTGGTAAGCGGGAGAAAGAGTACTTC. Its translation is CASSAPGKREKEYF.

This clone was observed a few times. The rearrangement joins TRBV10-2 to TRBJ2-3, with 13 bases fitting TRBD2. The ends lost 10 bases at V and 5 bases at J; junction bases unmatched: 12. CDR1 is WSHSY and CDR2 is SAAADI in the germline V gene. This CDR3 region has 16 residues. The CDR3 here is CATSSQGLAGVDTQYF. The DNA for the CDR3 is TGCGCCACATCATCTCAAGGACTAGCGGGAGTAGATACGCAGTATTTT.

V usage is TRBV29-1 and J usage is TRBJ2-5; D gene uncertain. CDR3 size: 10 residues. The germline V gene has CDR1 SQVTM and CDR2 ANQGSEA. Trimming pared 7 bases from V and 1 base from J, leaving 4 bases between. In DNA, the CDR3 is TGCAGCGGCTCCCAAGAGACCCAGTACTTC. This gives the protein CSGSQETQYF.

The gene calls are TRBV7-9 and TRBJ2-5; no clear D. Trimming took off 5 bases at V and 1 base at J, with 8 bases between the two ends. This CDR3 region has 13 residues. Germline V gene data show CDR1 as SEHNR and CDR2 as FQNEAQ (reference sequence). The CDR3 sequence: CASSRTAQETQYF. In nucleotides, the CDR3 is TGTGCCAGCAGCCGGACGGCCCAAGAGACCCAGTACTTC.

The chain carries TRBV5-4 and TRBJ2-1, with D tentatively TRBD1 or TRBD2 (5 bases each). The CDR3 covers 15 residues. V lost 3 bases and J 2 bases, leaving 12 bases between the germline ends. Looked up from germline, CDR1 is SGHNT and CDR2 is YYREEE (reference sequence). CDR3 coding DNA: TGTGCCAGCAGCTCCGGGGCCGGTACCTACAATGAGCAGTTCTTC. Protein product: CASSSGAGTYNEQFF.